Sequencing of this T cell receptor (beta chain) was carried out in a study of graft-versus-host responses after intestinal transplantation. On the study more broadly: Grafts were multivisceral, liver-intestinal, or isolated intestinal. Anti-thymocyte globulin was used for induction in all recipients, who then took tacrolimus and steroids for roughly three years. Overall study findings and caveats: The recipient marrow held GvH clones, and some of them showed up first in ileum or blood. An association linked early post-transplant HvG declines with peak circulating GvH clone levels.

The CDR3 consists of 14 residues. V lost 0 bases and J lost 5, with 11 bases in between. The germline CDR1 and CDR2 sequences are MNHNY and SVGAGI (reference sequence). Here immunoSEQ multiplex PCR was the method, and the copy in TCRdb shows in-frame clones only, minus some. Seen here are around 100,000 clones, more than 85% observed once, and the top ten hold 0.85% to 1%. There are a few counts of this clone. What it binds is unknown. The origin of this receptor is a human donor who was the organ donor for an intestinal transplant. The chain links TRBV6-6 to TRBJ2-7; TRBD2 might be the D (6 bases). The sequences come from unstimulated CD4+ T cells sorted from spleen or lymph node cells, collected before transplant. CDR3 loop: CASSYSPGRNEQYF. The CDR3 nucleotides read TGTGCCAGCAGTTACTCGCCAGGGAGGAACGAGCAGTACTTC.